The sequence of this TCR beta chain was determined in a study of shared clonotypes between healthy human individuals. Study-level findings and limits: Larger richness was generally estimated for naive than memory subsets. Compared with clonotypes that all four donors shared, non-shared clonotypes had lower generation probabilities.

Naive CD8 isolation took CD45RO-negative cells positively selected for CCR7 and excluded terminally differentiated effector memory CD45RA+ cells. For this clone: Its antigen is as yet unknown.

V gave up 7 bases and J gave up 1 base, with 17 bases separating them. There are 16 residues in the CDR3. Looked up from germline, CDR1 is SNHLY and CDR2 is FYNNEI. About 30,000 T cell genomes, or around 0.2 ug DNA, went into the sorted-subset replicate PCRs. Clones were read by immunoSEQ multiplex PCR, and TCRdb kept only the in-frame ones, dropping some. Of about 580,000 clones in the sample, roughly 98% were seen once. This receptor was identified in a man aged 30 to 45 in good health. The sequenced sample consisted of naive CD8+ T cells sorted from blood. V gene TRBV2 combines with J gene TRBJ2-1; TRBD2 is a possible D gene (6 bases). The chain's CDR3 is CASTVDRERSYNEQFF. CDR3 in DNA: TGTGCCAGCACGGTCGATCGGGAGCGGTCCTACAATGAGCAGTTCTTC. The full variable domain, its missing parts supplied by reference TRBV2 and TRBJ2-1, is EPEVTQTPSHQVTQMGQEVILRCVPISNHLYFYWYRQILGQKVEFLVSFYNNEISEKSEIFDDQFSVERPDGSNFTLKIRSTKLEDSAMYFCASTVDRERSYNEQFFGPGTRLTVL.